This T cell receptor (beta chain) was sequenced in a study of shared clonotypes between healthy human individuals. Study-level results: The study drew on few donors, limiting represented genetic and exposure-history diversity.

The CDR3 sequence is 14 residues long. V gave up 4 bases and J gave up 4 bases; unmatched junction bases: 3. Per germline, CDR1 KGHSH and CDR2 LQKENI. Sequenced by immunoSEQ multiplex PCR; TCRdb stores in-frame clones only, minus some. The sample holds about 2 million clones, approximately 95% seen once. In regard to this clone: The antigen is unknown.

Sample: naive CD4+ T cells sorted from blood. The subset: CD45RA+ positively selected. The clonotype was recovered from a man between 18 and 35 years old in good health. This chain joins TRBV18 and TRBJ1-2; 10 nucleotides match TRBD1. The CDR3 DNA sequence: TGTGCCAGCTCACGGACAGGGGGAGGCTATGGCTACACCTTC. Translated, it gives CASSRTGGGYGYTF.